Listed here is a single TCR beta chain. Its antigen is unknown. The data originate from a study of a mutant IDH1 vaccine in newly diagnosed glioma. Assay used: immunoSEQ multiplex PCR; TCRdb lists only in-frame clones, some missing. The sample lists tens of thousands of clones; under 85% were seen once. Time point meaning: week 35, safety follow-up. In every dose of vaccine, 300 ug of mutant IDH1 20-mer peptide was given alongside topical imiquimod. The clonotype comes from a man in his fifties with glioma. The sample here was PBMCs, taken from a glioma patient whose treatment included an IDH1 peptide vaccine.

DNA of the CDR3: TGTGCCAGCAGCCAGGACAGCTATGGCTACACCTTC. This codes for CASSQDSYGYTF. The gene calls are TRBV5-4 and TRBJ1-2; D may be TRBD1 (6 bases). The CDR3 has 12 residues. CDR1 is SGHNT, CDR2 YYREEE, per germline (reference sequence). V was pared by 4 bases and J by 4 bases, with 8 bases between.